The rows below give T cell receptor beta chains drawn from one sample of a study of shared clonotypes between healthy human individuals. The table came from immunoSEQ multiplex PCR; TCRdb's copy has only in-frame clones and leaves some out. This table holds millions of clones, roughly nine tenths found once. Sequencing input: naive CD4+ T cells sorted from blood. The receptors shown here come from a man younger than 30 in good health. The CDR3 runs from the conserved cysteine through the conserved F or W. The order of the fields is D gene, J gene, CDR3 length, V gene, clone size, CDR3 DNA, CDR3 protein. A D gene is named only where the DNA matches it firmly. Where a row states a size, it is once, few, many or the class of an expanded clone; other rows omit it.

NA | TRBJ2-1 | 15 | TRBV7-2 | NA | TGTGCCAGCAGCTTAGCAGGCGCGGTCTACAATGAGCAGTTCTTC | CASSLAGAVYNEQFF
NA | TRBJ2-3 | 16 | TRBV4-3 | NA | TGCGCCAGCAGCCAGGGAGGAACTGGGAGCACAGATACGCAGTATTTT | CASSQGGTGSTDTQYF
NA | TRBJ2-1 | 11 | TRBV20-1 | NA | TGCAGTGCCTGGCGCGGGAATGAGCAGTTCTTC | CSAWRGNEQFF
TRBD1 | TRBJ2-2 | 15 | TRBV28 | NA | TGTGCCAGCAGTTCCCCCGGGACAGGGAACGGGGAGCTGTTTTTT | CASSSPGTGNGELFF
TRBD1 | TRBJ1-3 | 16 | TRBV11-2 | NA | TGTGCCAGCAGCTTAGCCGACAGGGCTTTTGGAAACACCATATATTTT | CASSLADRAFGNTIYF
NA | TRBJ2-6 | 15 | TRBV6-1 | NA | TGTGCCAGCTTCCCCATTAGAACTGGGGCCAACGTCCTGACTTTC | CASFPIRTGANVLTF
NA | TRBJ1-5 | 16 | TRBV1 | once | TGCACCAATTCAATGGCAGGCCGCAGGGGGGGTCAGCCCCAGCATTTT | CTNSMAGRRGGQPQHF
TRBD1 | TRBJ2-6 | 18 | TRBV5-4 | NA | TGTGCCAGCAGCTATCGGTGGGACAGGGGCGCTGGGGCCAACGTCCTGACTTTC | CASSYRWDRGAGANVLTF
TRBD1 | TRBJ2-7 | 14 | TRBV19 | NA | TGTGCCAGTAGACGGACAGGGAGTTCCTACGAGCAGTACTTC | CASRRTGSSYEQYF
NA | TRBJ2-7 | 14 | TRBV23-1 | once | TGCGCCAGCGACGTTTCAGCAGATTCCTACGAGCAGTACTTC | CASDVSADSYEQYF
TRBD1 | TRBJ1-5 | 15 | TRBV15 | NA | TGTGCCACCAGCACGGGACAGGGGCTGGGGCAGCCCCAGCATTTT | CATSTGQGLGQPQHF
TRBD2 | TRBJ2-7 | 14 | TRBV2 | few | TGTGCCAGCATAGCAGTAGCGGGGTCCTACGAGCAGTACTTC | CASIAVAGSYEQYF
TRBD2 | TRBJ2-3 | 14 | TRBV30 | NA | TGTGCCTGGAGTCCCGGGGGGGCGACAGATACGCAGTATTTT | CAWSPGGATDTQYF
NA | TRBJ2-7 | 13 | TRBV29-1 | NA | TGCAGCGTGAGACACCTAATGACCTACGAGCAGTACTTC | CSVRHLMTYEQYF
NA | TRBJ1-2 | 14 | TRBV7-9 | NA | TGTGCCAGCAGCTTAGTGGGGGGAGTCTATGGCTACACCTTC | CASSLVGGVYGYTF
TRBD1 | TRBJ1-4 | 15 | TRBV5-8 | NA | TGTGCCAGCAGCTTGGCCGCGGACAGGGGCGAAAAACTGTTTTTT | CASSLAADRGEKLFF
NA | TRBJ1-2 | 18 | TRBV30 | NA | TGTGCCTGGAGTGTTCGGGCCGGATTTCTCCCTCCTAACTATGGCTACACCTTC | CAWSVRAGFLPPNYGYTF
NA | TRBJ2-3 | 14 | TRBV6-5 | once | TGTGCCAGCAGTCGCGCAGGGCACACAGATACGCAGTATTTT | CASSRAGHTDTQYF
TRBD2 | TRBJ2-7 | 14 | TRBV10-2 | NA | TGCGCCAGCAGACTCACAGCGGGAGCCTACGAGCAGTACTTC | CASRLTAGAYEQYF
NA | TRBJ2-5 | 13 | TRBV29-1 | NA | TGCAGCGTTGCGGGGGGCAGGAGAGAGACCCAGTACTTC | CSVAGGRRETQYF
NA | TRBJ1-3 | 12 | TRBV19 | NA | TGTGCCAGTAACAAGGGTGGAAACACCATATATTTT | CASNKGGNTIYF